This T cell receptor beta chain was retrieved from a study of identical twins. The ends lost 5 bases at V and 6 bases at J; junction bases unmatched: 11. The CDR3 extends over 17 amino acids. Carrying unique molecular identifiers, the cDNA also gained a universal primer site through template switching. TCRdb re-called the 5' RACE reads through MiXCR, storing one row per CDR3 protein. The sample carries under 900,000 distinct CDR3 sequences, over 9% recorded once. The data also belong to a second study, concerning yellow fever vaccine responses in identical twins.

This receptor was obtained from a young woman in good health. The material sequenced was PBMCs. The gene calls are TRBV12-3 or TRBV12-4 and TRBJ2-1; TRBD2 matches at 12 bases. CDR3 sequence: CASSPGTSGPTANEQFF. CDR3 nucleotides: TGTGCCAGCAGTCCGGGGACTAGCGGGCCGACGGCCAATGAGCAGTTCTTC.